This T cell receptor (beta chain) was captured by sequencing in a study of T cell responses to AZD1222 COVID-19 vaccine. Analysis merged second doses at about 4 or about 12 weeks. Study-level results: Among AZD1222 vaccinees, only six or seven were seropositive at baseline. Donor demographics were predominantly white British with a female majority; clonal diversity may be underestimated. There were vaccine-associated CD4 TCRs across spike, dominant at 160-218 and 743-854.

A note on this clone: The antigen is undetermined.

Method: immunoSEQ multiplex PCR; TCRdb's copy keeps in-frame clones and lacks some. This repertoire shows around 200,000 clones, approximately 94% found once; its top ten account for 1.6%. The TCR sequence derives from an adult who received the AZD1222 COVID-19 vaccine. The sample here was peripheral blood, taken 28 days after the second AZD1222 dose.

The CDR3 loop is CASSLGVGNTIYF. CDR3 nucleotide sequence: TGCGCCAGCAGCTTGGGCGTTGGAAACACCATATATTTT. The V call is TRBV5-1, the J call TRBJ1-3, with D hard to call. The CDR3 is made up of 13 amino acids. V was shortened by 0 bases and J by 3 bases, with 4 bases between the two germline ends. CDR1 is SGHRS and CDR2 is YFSETQ in the germline V gene.